These 10 T cell receptor beta chains came from one sample sequenced in a study of shared clonotypes between healthy human individuals. CD45RO-negative, CCR7-selected cells formed the naive CD8 fraction, which excluded terminally differentiated effector memory CD45RA+ cells. Data came from immunoSEQ multiplex PCR; TCRdb stores just in-frame clones and leaves some out. Here the sample spans roughly 810,000 clones, about 97% being singletons. The sample comprised naive CD8+ T cells sorted from blood. The origin of the receptors is a man aged 25 to 45 in good health.

The genes are TRBV5-6 and TRBJ1-2; D not certain. The CDR3 runs 14 residues. CDR1 SGHDT and CDR2 YYEEEE come from the germline V gene. V lost 4 bases, J lost 1 base, and 11 bases lay in between. In nucleotides, the CDR3 is TGTGCCAGCAGCCCGGAGGCTAGTAACTATGGCTACACCTTC. It specifies CASSPEASNYGYTF.

This chain links TRBV2 with TRBJ1-1, with D possibly matching TRBD1 (5 bases). The V and J ends lost 9 bases and 2 bases respectively, with 19 bases between them. This CDR3 region has 15 residues. CDR1 is SNHLY and CDR2 is FYNNEI in the germline V gene. CDR3 in amino acids: CASSKGKDSNTEAFF. The CDR3 coding sequence is TGTGCCAGTTCAAAGGGGAAAGATTCCAACACTGAAGCTTTCTTT.

This chain connects TRBV5-1 to TRBJ2-1; 14 bases line up with TRBD2. The CDR3 runs 17 residues. Germline-derived CDR1 and CDR2 are SGHRS and YFSETQ. The junction had 10 bases not matched to a gene; V was cut back by 6 bases and J by 5 bases. The CDR3 region is CASTAGLAGVRDNEQFF. CDR3 sequence (DNA): TGCGCCAGCACGGCGGGACTAGCGGGAGTGAGGGACAATGAGCAGTTCTTC.

The chain recombines TRBV7-9 with TRBJ2-1; 7 nucleotides match TRBD2. The CDR3 spans 15 residues. Trimming cost V 5 bases and J 6 bases; bases outside gene matches: 10. Germline values: CDR1 SEHNR, CDR2 FQNEAQ (reference sequence). This chain's CDR3 is CASSRTSDSVNEQFF. CDR3 nucleotide sequence: TGTGCCAGCAGCCGTACTAGCGACTCCGTCAATGAGCAGTTCTTC.

This chain uses TRBV6-1 with TRBJ2-2, with TRBD1 as a possible D gene (6 bases). CDR3 size: 15 residues. V was trimmed by 3 bases and J by 4 bases, leaving 12 bases between them. From germline, CDR1 is MNHNS and CDR2 SASEGT. CDR3 amino acids: CASSEDRTITGELFF. In DNA form, the CDR3 reads TGTGCCAGCAGTGAGGACAGAACAATCACCGGGGAGCTGTTTTTT.

As to this clone: A far more abundant clone sits one base away, making this likely a read error. This chain links TRBV7-2 with TRBJ2-7; possibly TRBD1 or TRBD2 for D (5 bases each). This CDR3 comprises 12 residues. Germline V CDR1 and CDR2: SGHTA, FQGNSA. Between the trimmed V and J ends, which lost 2 bases and 5 bases, there was a span of 7 bases. CDR3 nucleotides: TGTGCCAGCAGCTTATTGGGGGACGAGCAGTACTTC. Amino acid sequence: CASSLLGDEQYF.

The CDR3 region is CASGGGLSPGELFF. Here the CDR3 DNA reads TGTGCCAGCGGAGGAGGGTTATCCCCCGGGGAGCTGTTTTTT. This rearrangement joins TRBV27 to TRBJ2-2, with D possibly matching TRBD2 (6 bases). CDR3 length: 14 amino acids. The germline V gene encodes CDR1 MNHEY and CDR2 SMNVEV (reference sequence). V was trimmed by 8 bases and J by 6 bases, leaving 16 bases between them.

The chain employs TRBV29-1 and TRBJ1-2, with 9 bases aligning to TRBD1. The CDR3 length is 14 residues. V gave up 7 bases and J gave up 7 bases; unmatched junction bases: 13. Germline V CDR1 and CDR2: SQVTM, ANQGSEA. The CDR3 bases are TGCAGCGCAAGATTCCGGGACAGGGACGGTGGCTACACCTTC. Translated: CSARFRDRDGGYTF. The variable domain in full, with the rest retrieved from reference TRBV29-1 and TRBJ1-2, is SAVISQKPSRDICQRGTSLTIQCQVDSQVTMMFWYRQQPGQSLTLIATANQGSEATYESGFVIDKFPISRPNLTFSTLTVSNMSPEDSSIYLCSARFRDRDGGYTFGSGTRLTVV.

This sequence joins TRBV7-9 and TRBJ2-1, with D unclear. Trimming left V 0 bases short and J 6 bases short, with 9 bases between. Germline V gene data show CDR1 as SEHNR and CDR2 as FQNEAQ (reference sequence). The CDR3 is 14 residues long. The CDR3 bases are TGTGCCAGCAGCTTAGCTTCTAAGCCCAATGAGCAGTTCTTC. It is translated as CASSLASKPNEQFF. Full variable domain (rest looked up from reference TRBV7-9 and TRBJ2-1): DTGVSQNPRHKITKRGQNVTFRCDPISEHNRLYWYRQTLGQGPEFLTYFQNEAQLEKSRLLSDRFSAERPKGSFSTLEIQRTEQGDSAMYLCASSLASKPNEQFFGPGTRLTVL.

This clone was detected once. This chain connects TRBV28 to TRBJ2-2; weak D call: TRBD1 (5 bases). CDR3 size: 16 residues. Germline CDR1 reads MDHEN; CDR2 reads SYDVKM. V was cut by 5 bases and J by 3 bases, with 16 bases left in between. The CDR3 loop reads CASSRPLGQDTGELFF. The CDR3 DNA reads TGTGCCAGCAGTCGGCCCCTGGGGCAGGACACCGGGGAGCTGTTTTTT.